This T cell receptor beta chain is from a study of neurological immune-mediated disorders. V was pared by 3 bases and J by 3 bases, with 14 bases between. The CDR3 spans 15 residues. CDR1 SEHNR and CDR2 FQNEAQ come from the germline V gene (reference sequence). TCRdb re-derived calls from the 5' RACE reads in MiXCR, one entry per CDR3 protein. The profile shows about 21,000 distinct CDR3 sequences, over 5.5% of them singletons. Study observations and caveats: The level of TCR clonal expansion was highest in patients with HTLV-1-associated myelopathy and lowest in multiple sclerosis, where it fell below the level seen in healthy controls.

In its sample, this clonotype was seen many times. Its antigen is still unknown. The chain employs TRBV7-9 and TRBJ1-1; tentative D call: TRBD1 (6 bases). Sequencing used CD8+ T cells from blood. This receptor was identified in a man younger than 30 in good health. The CDR3 reads CASSFWMDSDTEAFF. CDR3 nucleotide sequence: TGTGCCAGCAGCTTTTGGATGGACAGTGACACTGAAGCTTTCTTT. The full variable domain, its missing parts supplied by reference TRBV7-9 and TRBJ1-1, is DTGVSQNPRHKITKRGQNVTFRCDPISEHNRLYWYRQTLGQGPEFLTYFQNEAQLEKSRLLSDRFSAERPKGSFSTLEIQRTEQGDSAMYLCASSFWMDSDTEAFFGQGTRLTVV.